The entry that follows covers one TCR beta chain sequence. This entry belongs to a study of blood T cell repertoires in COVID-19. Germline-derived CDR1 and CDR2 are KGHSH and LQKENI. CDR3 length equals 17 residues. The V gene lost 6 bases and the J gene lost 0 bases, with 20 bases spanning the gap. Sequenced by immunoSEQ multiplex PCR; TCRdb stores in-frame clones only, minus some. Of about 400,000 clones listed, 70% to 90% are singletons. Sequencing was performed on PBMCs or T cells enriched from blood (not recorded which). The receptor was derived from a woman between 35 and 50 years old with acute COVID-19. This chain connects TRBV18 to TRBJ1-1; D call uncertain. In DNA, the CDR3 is TGTGCCAGCTCCCAGAGCGAGGCGCGGGTCATGAACACTGAAGCTTTCTTT. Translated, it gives CASSQSEARVMNTEAFF.